The T cell receptor (beta chain) described here comes from a study of blood T cell repertoires in COVID-19. Authors' analysis steps: Estimates of nucleated cell counts were drawn from the amplification of reference gene primers. Generated by immunoSEQ multiplex PCR, the TCRdb table keeps only in-frame clones and is missing some. The V and J calls and clone size were taken over from that table, and D and trimming were inferred from the DNA. The repertoire has roughly 180,000 clones, approximately 88% of them found once; the top ten carry 3.5% to 4.5%. V was clipped by 5 bases and J by 1 base, with 12 bases between them. This CDR3 has 15 residues. The germline gives CDR1 SGHVS, CDR2 FNYEAQ.

Sequenced: peripheral blood. The chain is built from TRBV7-6 and TRBJ2-1, with D perhaps matching TRBD1 (6 bases). The sequence came from a woman in her thirties with acute or convalescent COVID-19. The CDR3 here is CASSGTRGSYNEQFF. For the CDR3, the DNA is TGTGCCAGCAGCGGAACTAGGGGGTCCTACAATGAGCAGTTCTTC.